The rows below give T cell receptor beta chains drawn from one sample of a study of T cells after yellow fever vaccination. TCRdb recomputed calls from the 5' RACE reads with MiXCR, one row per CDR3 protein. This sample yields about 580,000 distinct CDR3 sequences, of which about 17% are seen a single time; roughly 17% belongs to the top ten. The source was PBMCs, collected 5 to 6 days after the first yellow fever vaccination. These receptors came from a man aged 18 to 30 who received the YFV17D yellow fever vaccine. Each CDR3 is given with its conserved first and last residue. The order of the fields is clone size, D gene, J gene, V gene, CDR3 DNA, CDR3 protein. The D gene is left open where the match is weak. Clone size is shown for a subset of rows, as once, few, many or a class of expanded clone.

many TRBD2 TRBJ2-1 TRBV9 TGTGCCAGCACCCTCGGGGGGGACTTAACCAATGAGCAGTTCTTC CASTLGGDLTNEQFF
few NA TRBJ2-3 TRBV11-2 TGTGCCAGCAGCTTAAACAGACACACAGATACGCAGTATTTT CASSLNRHTDTQYF
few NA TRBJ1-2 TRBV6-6 TGTGCCAGCAGAGAGGGGGGGGCGCTTGGCTACACCTTC CASREGGALGYTF
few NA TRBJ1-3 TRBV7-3 TGTGCCAGCAGCCCTGCCGGGGGGGAAGGAAACACCATATATTTT CASSPAGGEGNTIYF
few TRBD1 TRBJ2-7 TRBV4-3 TGCGCCAGCAGCCAAGTTGGGACAGGATACGAGCAGTACTTC CASSQVGTGYEQYF
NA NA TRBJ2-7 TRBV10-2 TGCGCCAGCAGTGACGGGGGACCCAACTCCTACGAGCAGTACTTC CASSDGGPNSYEQYF
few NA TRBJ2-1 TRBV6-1 TGTGCCAGCAGTCTTAGCGGTCCCTCCTACAATGAGCAGTTCTTC CASSLSGPSYNEQFF
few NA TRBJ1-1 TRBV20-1 TGCAGTGCTAGAGGCAGTCCCGACACTGAAGCTTTCTTT CSARGSPDTEAFF
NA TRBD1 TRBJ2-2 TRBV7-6 TGTGCCAGCAGCTTAACGGCAGGGGGCTCCGGGGAGCTGTTTTTT CASSLTAGGSGELFF
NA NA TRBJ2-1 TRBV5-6 TGTGCCAGCAGCCCCGGGACTTCTTACAATGAGCAGTTCTTC CASSPGTSYNEQFF
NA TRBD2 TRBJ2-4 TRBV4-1 TGCGCCACAGCCCCAGCAGCGGGGGCCAAAAACATTCAGTACTTC CATAPAAGAKNIQYF
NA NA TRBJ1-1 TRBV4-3 TGCGCCAGCAGCCAAGGTGCGGGGGTCGGGTACACTGAAGCTTTCTTT CASSQGAGVGYTEAFF
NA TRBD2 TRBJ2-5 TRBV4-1 TGCGCCAGCAGCCAAGGACGCGGGGGGTACCAAGAGACCCAGTACTTC CASSQGRGGYQETQYF
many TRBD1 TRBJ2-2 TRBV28 TGTGCCAGCAGAGGTCACAGGGGAGATACCGGGGAGCTGTTTTTT CASRGHRGDTGELFF
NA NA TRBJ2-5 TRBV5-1 TGCGCCAGCAGCTCGACTAAATTGTTAACTGGGGAGACCCAGTACTTC CASSSTKLLTGETQYF
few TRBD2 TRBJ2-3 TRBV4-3 TGCGCCAGCAGCCAAGGGGTTGGCCTAGCGGGGGTCGATACGCAGTATTTT CASSQGVGLAGVDTQYF
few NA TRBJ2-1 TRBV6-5 TGTGCCAGCAGTTTTGCGGGGACGACTGAGCAGTTCTTC CASSFAGTTEQFF
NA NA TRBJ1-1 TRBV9 TGTGCCAGCAGCGCTTTAAGAGTCTATCGTGTGCTGAACACTGAAGCTTTCTTT CASSALRVYRVLNTEAFF
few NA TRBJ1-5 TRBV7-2 TGTGCCAGCAGCCCATGGGGCCTCAGCCTTAGCAATCAGCCCCAGCATTTT CASSPWGLSLSNQPQHF
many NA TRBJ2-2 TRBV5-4 TGTGCCAGCAGTCGTACAGGGTCGGGAATCACCGGGGAGCTGTTTTTT CASSRTGSGITGELFF